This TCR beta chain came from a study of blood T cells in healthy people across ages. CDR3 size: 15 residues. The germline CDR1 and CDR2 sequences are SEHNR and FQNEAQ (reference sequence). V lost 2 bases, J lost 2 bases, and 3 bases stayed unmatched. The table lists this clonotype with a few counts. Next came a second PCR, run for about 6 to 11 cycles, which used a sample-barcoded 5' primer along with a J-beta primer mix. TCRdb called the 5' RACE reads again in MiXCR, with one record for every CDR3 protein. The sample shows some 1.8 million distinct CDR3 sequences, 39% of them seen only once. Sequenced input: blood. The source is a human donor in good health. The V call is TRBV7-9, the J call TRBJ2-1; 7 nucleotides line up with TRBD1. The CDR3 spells CASSLQGVTYNEQFF. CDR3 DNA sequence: TGTGCCAGCAGCTTACAGGGGGTGACCTACAATGAGCAGTTCTTC.